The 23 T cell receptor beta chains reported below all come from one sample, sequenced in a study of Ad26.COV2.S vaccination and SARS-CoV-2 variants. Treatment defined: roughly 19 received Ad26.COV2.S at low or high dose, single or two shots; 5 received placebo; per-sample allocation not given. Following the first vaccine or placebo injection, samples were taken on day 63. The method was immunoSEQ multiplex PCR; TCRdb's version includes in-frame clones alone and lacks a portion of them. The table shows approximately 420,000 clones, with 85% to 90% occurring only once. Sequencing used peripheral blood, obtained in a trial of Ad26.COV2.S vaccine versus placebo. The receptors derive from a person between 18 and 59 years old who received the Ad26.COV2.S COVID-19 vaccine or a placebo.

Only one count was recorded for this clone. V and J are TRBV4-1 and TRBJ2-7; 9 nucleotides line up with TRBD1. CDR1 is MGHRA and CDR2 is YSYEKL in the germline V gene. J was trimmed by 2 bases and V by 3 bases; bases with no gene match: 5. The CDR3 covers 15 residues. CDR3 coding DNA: TGCGCCAGCAGCCAGCCGGGACAGGGAGCCTACGAGCAGTACTTC. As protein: CASSQPGQGAYEQYF.

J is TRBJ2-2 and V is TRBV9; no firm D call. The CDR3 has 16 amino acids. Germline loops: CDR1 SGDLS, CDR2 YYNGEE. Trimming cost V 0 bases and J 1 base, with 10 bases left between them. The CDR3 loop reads CASSVAGLRNTGELFF. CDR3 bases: TGTGCCAGCAGCGTAGCTGGATTACGGAACACCGGGGAGCTGTTTTTT.

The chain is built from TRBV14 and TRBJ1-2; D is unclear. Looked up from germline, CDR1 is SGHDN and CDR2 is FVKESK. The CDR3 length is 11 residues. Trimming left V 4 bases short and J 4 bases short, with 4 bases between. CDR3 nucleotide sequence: TGTGCCAGCAGCCCGGGCTATGGCTACACCTTC. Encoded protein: CASSPGYGYTF. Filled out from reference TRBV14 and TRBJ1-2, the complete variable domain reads EAGVTQFPSHSVIEKGQTVTLRCDPISGHDNLYWYRRVMGKEIKFLLHFVKESKQDESGMPNNRFLAERTGGTYSTLKVQPAELEDSGVYFCASSPGYGYTFGSGTRLTVV.

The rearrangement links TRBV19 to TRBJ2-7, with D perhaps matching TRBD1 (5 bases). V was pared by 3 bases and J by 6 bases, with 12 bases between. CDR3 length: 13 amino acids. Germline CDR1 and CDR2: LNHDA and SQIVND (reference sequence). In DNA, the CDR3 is TGTGCCAGTAGTATCTCAGGGTGGGGCGAGCAGTACTTC. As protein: CASSISGWGEQYF. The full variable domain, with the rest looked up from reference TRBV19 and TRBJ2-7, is DGGITQSPKYLFRKEGQNVTLSCEQNLNHDAMYWYRQDPGQGLRLIYYSQIVNDFQKGDIAEGYSVSREKKESFPLTVTSAQKNPTAFYLCASSISGWGEQYFGPGTRLTVT.

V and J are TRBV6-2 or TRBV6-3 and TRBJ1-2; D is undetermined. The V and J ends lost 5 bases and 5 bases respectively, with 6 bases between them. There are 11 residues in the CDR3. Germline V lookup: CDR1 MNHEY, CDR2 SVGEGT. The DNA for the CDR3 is TGTGCCAGCAGTCCAGGATATGGCTACACCTTC. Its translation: CASSPGYGYTF.

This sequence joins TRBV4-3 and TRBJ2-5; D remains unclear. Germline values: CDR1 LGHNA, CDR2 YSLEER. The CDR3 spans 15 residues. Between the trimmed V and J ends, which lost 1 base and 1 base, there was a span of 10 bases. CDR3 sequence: CASSQVGQPQETQYF. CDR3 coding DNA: TGCGCCAGCAGCCAAGTCGGCCAGCCCCAAGAGACCCAGTACTTC.

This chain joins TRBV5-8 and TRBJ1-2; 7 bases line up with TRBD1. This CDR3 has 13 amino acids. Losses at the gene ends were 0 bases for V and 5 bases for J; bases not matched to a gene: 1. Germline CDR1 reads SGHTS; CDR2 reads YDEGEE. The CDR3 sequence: CASSLGDRYGYTF. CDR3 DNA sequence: TGTGCCAGCAGCTTGGGGGACAGATATGGCTACACCTTC.

CDR3 region: CASSLSGLLSSYNEQFF. DNA for the CDR3: TGTGCCAGCAGCTTAAGTGGGCTATTAAGCTCCTACAATGAGCAGTTCTTC. V gene TRBV7-2 combines with J gene TRBJ2-1; D gene uncertain. Per germline, CDR1 SGHTA and CDR2 FQGNSA. This CDR3 has 17 residues. V lost 2 bases, J lost 0 bases, and 14 bases lay in between.

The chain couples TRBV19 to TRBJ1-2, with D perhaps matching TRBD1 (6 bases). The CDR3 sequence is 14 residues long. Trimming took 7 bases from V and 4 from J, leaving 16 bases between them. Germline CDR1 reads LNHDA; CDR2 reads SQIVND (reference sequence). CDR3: CASNPTRDTYGYTF. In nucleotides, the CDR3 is TGTGCCAGTAACCCAACGAGGGACACCTATGGCTACACCTTC.

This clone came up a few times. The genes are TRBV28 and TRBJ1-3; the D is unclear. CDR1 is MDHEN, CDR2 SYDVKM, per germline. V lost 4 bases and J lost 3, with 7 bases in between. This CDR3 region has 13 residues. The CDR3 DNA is TGTGCCAGCAGTTACTCTCGTGGAAACACCATATATTTT. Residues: CASSYSRGNTIYF.

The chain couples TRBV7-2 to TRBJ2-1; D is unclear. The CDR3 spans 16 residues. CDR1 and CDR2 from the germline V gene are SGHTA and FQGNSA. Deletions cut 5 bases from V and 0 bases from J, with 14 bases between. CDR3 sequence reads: CASSGPQAHSYNEQFF. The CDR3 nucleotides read TGTGCCAGCAGCGGGCCGCAGGCTCACTCCTACAATGAGCAGTTCTTC. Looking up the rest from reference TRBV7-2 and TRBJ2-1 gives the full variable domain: GAGVSQSPSNKVTEKGKDVELRCDPISGHTALYWYRQSLGQGLEFLIYFQGNSAPDKSGLPSDRFSAERTGGSVSTLTIQRTQQEDSAVYLCASSGPQAHSYNEQFFGPGTRLTVL.

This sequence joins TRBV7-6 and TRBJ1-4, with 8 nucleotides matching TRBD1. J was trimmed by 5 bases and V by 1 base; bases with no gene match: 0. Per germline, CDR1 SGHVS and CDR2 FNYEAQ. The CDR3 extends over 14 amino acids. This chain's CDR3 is CASSLGTGNEKLFF. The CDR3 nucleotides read TGTGCCAGCAGCTTAGGGACAGGGAATGAAAAACTGTTTTTT. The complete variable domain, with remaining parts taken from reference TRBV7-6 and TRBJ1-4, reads GAGVSQSPRYKVTKRGQDVALRCDPISGHVSLYWYRQALGQGPEFLTYFNYEAQQDKSGLPNDRFSAERPEGSISTLTIQRTEQRDSAMYRCASSLGTGNEKLFFGSGTQLSVL.

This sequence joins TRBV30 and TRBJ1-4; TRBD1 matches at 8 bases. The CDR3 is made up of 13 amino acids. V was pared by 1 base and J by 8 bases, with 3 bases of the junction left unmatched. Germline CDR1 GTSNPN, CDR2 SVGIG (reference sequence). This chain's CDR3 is CAWSGTGWEKLFF. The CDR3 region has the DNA TGTGCCTGGAGTGGGACAGGGTGGGAAAAACTGTTTTTT.

In DNA, the CDR3 is TGTGCCAGTAGTATAGATCCAGACGGTGTGAACACTGAAGCTTTCTTT. Encoded protein: CASSIDPDGVNTEAFF. The chain joins TRBV19 to TRBJ1-1; unclear D gene. V was cut by 0 bases and J by 0 bases, with 11 bases left in between. Per germline, CDR1 LNHDA and CDR2 SQIVND (reference sequence). CDR3 length equals 16 residues.

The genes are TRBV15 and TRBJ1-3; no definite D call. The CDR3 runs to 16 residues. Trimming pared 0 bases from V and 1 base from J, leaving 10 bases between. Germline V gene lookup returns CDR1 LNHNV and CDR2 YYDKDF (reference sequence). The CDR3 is CATSRDVVRSGNTIYF. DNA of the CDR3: TGTGCCACCAGCAGAGATGTGGTTCGATCTGGAAACACCATATATTTT. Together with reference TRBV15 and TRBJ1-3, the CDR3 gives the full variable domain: DAMVIQNPRYQVTQFGKPVTLSCSQTLNHNVMYWYQQKSSQAPKLLFHYYDKDFNNEADTPDNFQSRRPNTSFCFLDIRSPGLGDTAMYLCATSRDVVRSGNTIYFGEGSWLTVV.

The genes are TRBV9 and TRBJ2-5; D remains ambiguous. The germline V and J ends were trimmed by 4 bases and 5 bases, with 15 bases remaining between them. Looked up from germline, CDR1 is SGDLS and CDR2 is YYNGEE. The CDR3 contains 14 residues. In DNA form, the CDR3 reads TGTGCCAGCAGCCCAAGCCAGACCCGCGAGACCCAGTACTTC. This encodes CASSPSQTRETQYF.

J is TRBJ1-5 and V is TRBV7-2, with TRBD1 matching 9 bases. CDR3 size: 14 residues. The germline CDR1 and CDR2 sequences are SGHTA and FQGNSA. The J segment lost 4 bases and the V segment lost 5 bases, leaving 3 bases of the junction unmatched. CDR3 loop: CASSQQGANQPQHF. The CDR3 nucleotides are TGTGCCAGCAGCCAACAGGGGGCTAATCAGCCCCAGCATTTT.

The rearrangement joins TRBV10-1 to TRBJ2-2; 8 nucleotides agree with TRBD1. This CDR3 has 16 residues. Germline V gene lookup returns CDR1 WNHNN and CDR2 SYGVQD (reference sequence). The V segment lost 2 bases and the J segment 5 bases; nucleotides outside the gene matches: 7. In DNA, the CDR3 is TGCGCCAGCAGTGAGGCGACAGGGGAGTCAACCGGGGAGCTGTTTTTT. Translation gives CASSEATGESTGELFF.

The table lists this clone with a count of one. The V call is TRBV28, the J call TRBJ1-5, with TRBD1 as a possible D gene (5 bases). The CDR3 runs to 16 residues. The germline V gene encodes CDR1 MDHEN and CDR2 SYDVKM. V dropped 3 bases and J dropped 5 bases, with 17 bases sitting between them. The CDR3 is CASSFVPGGDHQPQHF. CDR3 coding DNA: TGTGCCAGCAGTTTTGTGCCGGGGGGAGACCATCAGCCCCAGCATTTT. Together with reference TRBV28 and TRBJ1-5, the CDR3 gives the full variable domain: DVKVTQSSRYLVKRTGEKVFLECVQDMDHENMFWYRQDPGLGLRLIYFSYDVKMKEKGDIPEGYSVSREKKERFSLILESASTNQTSMYLCASSFVPGGDHQPQHFGDGTRLSIL.

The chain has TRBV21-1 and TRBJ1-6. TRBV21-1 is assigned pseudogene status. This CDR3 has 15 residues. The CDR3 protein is CASSKDRGQRSPLHF. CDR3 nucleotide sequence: TGTGCCAGCAGCAAAGATCGGGGGCAAAGGTCACCCCTCCACTTT.

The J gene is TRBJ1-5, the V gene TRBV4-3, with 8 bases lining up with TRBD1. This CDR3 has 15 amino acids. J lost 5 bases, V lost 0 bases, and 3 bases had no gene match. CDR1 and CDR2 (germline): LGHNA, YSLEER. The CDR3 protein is CASSQDRTGYQPQHF. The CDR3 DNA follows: TGCGCCAGCAGCCAAGATCGGACAGGGTATCAGCCCCAGCATTTT.

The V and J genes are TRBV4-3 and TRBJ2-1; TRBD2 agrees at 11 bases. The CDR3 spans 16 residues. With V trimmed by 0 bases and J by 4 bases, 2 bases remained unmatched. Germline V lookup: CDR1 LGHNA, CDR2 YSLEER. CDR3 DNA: TGCGCCAGCAGCCAAGATCTAGCGGGGGGTTACAATGAGCAGTTCTTC. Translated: CASSQDLAGGYNEQFF.

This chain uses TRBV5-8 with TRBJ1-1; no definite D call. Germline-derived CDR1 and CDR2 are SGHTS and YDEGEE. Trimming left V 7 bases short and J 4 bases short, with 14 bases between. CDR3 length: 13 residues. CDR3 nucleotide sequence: TGTGCCAGCGGACTAGAGGGCGGCACTGAAGCTTTCTTT. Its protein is CASGLEGGTEAFF.